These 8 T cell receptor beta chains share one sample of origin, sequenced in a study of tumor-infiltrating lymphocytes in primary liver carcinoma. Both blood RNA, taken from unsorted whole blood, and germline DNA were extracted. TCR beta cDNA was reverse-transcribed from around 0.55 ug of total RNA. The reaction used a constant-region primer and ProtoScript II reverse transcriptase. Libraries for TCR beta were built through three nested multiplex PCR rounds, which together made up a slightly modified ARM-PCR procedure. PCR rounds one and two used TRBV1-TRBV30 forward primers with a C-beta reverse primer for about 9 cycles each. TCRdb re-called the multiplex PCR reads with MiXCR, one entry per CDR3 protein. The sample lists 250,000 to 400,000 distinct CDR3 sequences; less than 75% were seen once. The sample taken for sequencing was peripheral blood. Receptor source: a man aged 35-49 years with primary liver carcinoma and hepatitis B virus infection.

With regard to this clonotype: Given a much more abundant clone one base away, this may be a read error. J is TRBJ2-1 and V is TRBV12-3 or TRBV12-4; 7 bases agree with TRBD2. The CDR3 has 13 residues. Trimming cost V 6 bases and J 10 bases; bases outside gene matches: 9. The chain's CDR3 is CASRGAGRDEQFF. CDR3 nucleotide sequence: TGTGCCAGCAGAGGGGCAGGGAGGGACGAGCAGTTCTTC.

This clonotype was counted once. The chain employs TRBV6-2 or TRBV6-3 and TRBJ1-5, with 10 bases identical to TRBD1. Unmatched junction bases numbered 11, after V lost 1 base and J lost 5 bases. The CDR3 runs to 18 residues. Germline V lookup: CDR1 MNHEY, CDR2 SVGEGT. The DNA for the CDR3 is TGTGCCAGCAGTTACTGGTCGGGACAGGGGACGTGCGATCAGCCCCAGCATTTT. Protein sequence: CASSYWSGQGTCDQPQHF.

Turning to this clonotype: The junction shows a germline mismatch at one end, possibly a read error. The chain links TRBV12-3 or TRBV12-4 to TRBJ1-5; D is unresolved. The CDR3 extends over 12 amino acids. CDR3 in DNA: TGTGTCAGCAGTTTCCTAAGACAGCCCCAGCATTTT. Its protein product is CVSSFLRQPQHF.

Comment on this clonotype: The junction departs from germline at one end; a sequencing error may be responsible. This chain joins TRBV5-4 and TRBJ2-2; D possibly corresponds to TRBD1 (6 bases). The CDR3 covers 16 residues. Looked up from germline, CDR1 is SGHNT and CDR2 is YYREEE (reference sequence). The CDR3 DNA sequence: TGTGCCATCAGCGCAGACCCAGGGGATATTACCGGGGAGCTGTTTTTT. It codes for CAISADPGDITGELFF.

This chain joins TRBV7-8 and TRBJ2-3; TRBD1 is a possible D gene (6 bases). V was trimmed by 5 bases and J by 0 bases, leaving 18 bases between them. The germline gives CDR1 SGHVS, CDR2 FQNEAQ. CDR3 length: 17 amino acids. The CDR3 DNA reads TGTGCCAGCAGCCCCTACCCCCGTACAGGGAGCACAGATACGCAGTATTTT. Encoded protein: CASSPYPRTGSTDTQYF.

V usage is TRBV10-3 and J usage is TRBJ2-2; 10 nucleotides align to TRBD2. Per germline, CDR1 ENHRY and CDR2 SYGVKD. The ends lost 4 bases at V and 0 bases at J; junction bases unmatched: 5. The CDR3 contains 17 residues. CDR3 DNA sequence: TGTGCCATCAGTGTTCCACTAGCGGGAACGAACACCGGGGAGCTGTTTTTT. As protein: CAISVPLAGTNTGELFF.

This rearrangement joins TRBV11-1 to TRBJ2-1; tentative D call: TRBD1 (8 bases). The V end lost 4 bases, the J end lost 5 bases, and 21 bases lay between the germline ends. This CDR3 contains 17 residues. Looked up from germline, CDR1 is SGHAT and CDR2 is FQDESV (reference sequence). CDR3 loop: CASSSGGDRKLNNEQFF. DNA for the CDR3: TGTGCCAGCAGCTCAGGGGGGGACAGGAAGCTCAACAATGAGCAGTTCTTC.

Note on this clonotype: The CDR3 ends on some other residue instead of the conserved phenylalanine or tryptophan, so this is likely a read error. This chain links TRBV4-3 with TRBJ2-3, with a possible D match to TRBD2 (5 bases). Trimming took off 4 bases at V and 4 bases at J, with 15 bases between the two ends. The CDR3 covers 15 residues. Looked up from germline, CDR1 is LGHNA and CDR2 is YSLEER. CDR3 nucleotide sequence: TGCGCCAGCAGCCTTGGAGGTAGCGCCGCAGATACGCAGTATGTT. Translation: CASSLGGSAADTQYV.